Below are 23 T cell receptor beta chains sequenced from a single sample in a study of T cells in Graves' hyperthyroidism and ophthalmopathy. Amplified TCR beta CDR3 regions derived from RNA transcripts. HTBI primers drove first-round RT-PCR of the TCR CDR3. A single record per CDR3 protein comes from TCRdb applying MiXCR to the multiplex PCR reads. The sample yields 600,000 to 850,000 distinct CDR3 sequences, roughly a sixth seen once. Sequencing input: blood. Source of these receptors: a woman aged 50 to 60 with Graves' hyperthyroidism that later progressed to Graves' ophthalmopathy.

This clonotype was counted a few times. The chain joins TRBV5-1 to TRBJ2-5, with a weak D call TRBD1 (6 bases). V gave up 6 bases and J gave up 0 bases, with 12 bases separating them. The CDR3 length is 14 residues. Germline V CDR1 and CDR2: SGHRS, YFSETQ. The CDR3 sequence: CASKPGQHQETQYF. DNA of the CDR3: TGCGCCAGCAAACCAGGACAGCACCAAGAGACCCAGTACTTC. Combining the CDR3 with reference TRBV5-1 and TRBJ2-5 gives the whole variable domain KAGVTQTPRYLIKTRGQQVTLSCSPISGHRSVSWYQQTPGQGLQFLFEYFSETQRNKGNFPGRFSGRQFSNSRSEMNVSTLELGDSALYLCASKPGQHQETQYFGPGTRLLVL.

In its sample, this clonotype was seen many times. The chain has TRBV20-1 and TRBJ2-3; TRBD2 aligns across 13 bases. Trimming removed 1 base from V and 10 bases from J; junction bases left unmatched: 11. The length of the CDR3 is 16 residues. Germline-derived CDR1 and CDR2 are DFQATT and SNEGSKA (reference sequence). This chain's CDR3 is CSARGRLAGGPSSQYF. DNA for the CDR3: TGCAGTGCTAGAGGTCGACTAGCGGGGGGTCCCTCTTCGCAGTATTTT.

V is TRBV12-3 or TRBV12-4 and J is TRBJ2-2, with no clear D. The CDR3 spans 15 residues. V shed 2 bases and J shed 2 bases, with 9 bases lying between them. The CDR3 DNA reads TGTGCCAGCAGTTTATTGGACCTTAACACCGGGGAGCTGTTTTTT. Its protein product is CASSLLDLNTGELFF.

This clonotype was detected many times. V is TRBV11-1 and J is TRBJ1-1; D remains ambiguous. CDR3 size: 15 residues. The germline gives CDR1 SGHAT, CDR2 FQDESV (reference sequence). With 1 base removed from V and 5 bases from J, the gap between germline ends came to 14 bases. CDR3 residues: CASSLVRSGGTEAFF. The DNA for the CDR3 is TGTGCCAGCAGCTTAGTCAGGTCTGGCGGGACTGAAGCTTTCTTT.

This clonotype was counted a few times. J is TRBJ2-6 and V is TRBV6-2 or TRBV6-3; 7 bases match TRBD1. J was trimmed by 0 bases and V by 7 bases; bases with no gene match: 3. Germline V gene data show CDR1 as MNHEY and CDR2 as SVGEGT. This CDR3 has 15 amino acids. DNA of the CDR3: TGTGCCAGCACCACAGGGGTCTCTGGGGCCAACGTCCTGACTTTC. Translated, it gives CASTTGVSGANVLTF.

This sequence joins TRBV20-1 and TRBJ2-5; D possibly corresponds to TRBD2 (6 bases). The CDR3 contains 12 residues. The V and J ends lost 0 bases and 9 bases respectively, with 11 bases between them. CDR1 and CDR2 from the germline V gene are DFQATT and SNEGSKA (reference sequence). The CDR3 reads CSARDLGGPQYF. CDR3 bases: TGCAGTGCTAGAGATCTAGGAGGGCCCCAGTACTTC.

About this clonotype: This sequence may be a read error, since a much larger clone differs from it by one base. The J gene is TRBJ2-5, the V gene TRBV12-3 or TRBV12-4; 8 nucleotides agree with TRBD1. The length of the CDR3 is 13 residues. The CDR3 here is CARSLVPGQGRYF. The CDR3 DNA follows: TGTGCCCGCAGTTTAGTGCCAGGACAGGGTCGGTACTTC.

The rearrangement joins TRBV29-1 to TRBJ2-3, with TRBD2 identical over 9 bases. The CDR3 consists of 18 residues. The germline CDR1 and CDR2 sequences are SQVTM and ANQGSEA. V lost 0 bases to trimming and J lost 0 bases; unmatched junction nucleotides: 10. In DNA, the CDR3 is TGCAGCGTTGAAGATGGGCTAGCGGGGCCAGCTAGCACAGATACGCAGTATTTT. Its translation is CSVEDGLAGPASTDTQYF.

This clonotype was recorded at least ten times. The gene calls are TRBV20-1 and TRBJ1-6; the match to TRBD1 covers 9 bases. The V gene's germline CDR1 is DFQATT and CDR2 SNEGSKA (reference sequence). CDR3 length: 15 residues. Unmatched junction bases numbered 8, after V lost 1 base and J lost 10 bases. CDR3 coding DNA: TGCAGTGCTAGAGGTGGGACAGGGAGGGGATCACCCCTCCACTTT. This encodes CSARGGTGRGSPLHF.

At least ten counts were recorded for this clonotype. The rearrangement joins TRBV6-1 to TRBJ2-3; a weak D match, TRBD2 (5 bases). The CDR3 is 14 amino acids. Germline loops: CDR1 MNHNS, CDR2 SASEGT. Trimming removed 5 bases at V and 1 base at J, with 10 bases between. CDR3 amino acids: CASSFRTGTDTQYF. In DNA form, the CDR3 reads TGTGCCAGCAGTTTCCGGACTGGCACAGATACGCAGTATTTT.

The rearrangement links TRBV3-1 to TRBJ2-1, with 14 positions matching TRBD2. V dropped 8 bases and J dropped 3; count of bases not matched to a gene: 9. This CDR3 is built from 17 residues. CDR1 LGHDT and CDR2 YNNKEL come from the germline V gene (reference sequence). CDR3 coding DNA: TGTGCCAGCGGACTTGGGACTAGCGGGGGAGTCTACAATGAGCAGTTCTTC. It is translated as CASGLGTSGGVYNEQFF.

The chain uses TRBV7-9 and TRBJ2-7, with 8 bases matching TRBD1. V shed 7 bases, J shed 0 bases, and the junction held 8 bases outside the gene matches. CDR1 is SEHNR, CDR2 FQNEAQ, per germline (reference sequence). The CDR3 runs to 15 residues. The CDR3 region is CASTPDRDLSYEQYF. For the CDR3, the DNA is TGTGCCAGCACTCCGGACAGGGATCTCTCCTACGAGCAGTACTTC.

This clonotype was recorded many times. The chain recombines TRBV3-1 with TRBJ1-6; weak D call: TRBD1 (6 bases). Deletions cut 0 bases from V and 10 bases from J, with 13 bases between. Germline V gene data show CDR1 as LGHDT and CDR2 as YNNKEL (reference sequence). This CDR3 is 15 amino acids long. Written as DNA, the CDR3 is TGTGCCAGCAGCCAAGATCTCAGGGGAAGATCACCCCTCCACTTT. As protein: CASSQDLRGRSPLHF.

The chain recombines TRBV7-3 with TRBJ2-3; D not resolved. The CDR3 has 14 amino acids. The germline V gene encodes CDR1 SGHTA and CDR2 FQGTGA. Trimming took 5 bases from V and 3 from J, leaving 12 bases between them. The CDR3 sequence: CASSTQRSTDTQYF. CDR3 bases: TGTGCCAGCAGCACCCAGAGGTCAACAGATACGCAGTATTTT.

This clonotype turned up a few times. The chain joins TRBV6-4 to TRBJ2-7, with D uncertain. The CDR3 spans 15 residues. V lost 3 bases and J 2 bases, leaving 14 bases between the germline ends. The V gene's germline CDR1 is MRHNA and CDR2 SNTAGT. The CDR3 region has the DNA TGTGCCAGCAGTGAATCGGGCGAAGGAACCTACGAGCAGTACTTC. It codes for CASSESGEGTYEQYF.

J is TRBJ1-6 and V is TRBV10-3; D not certain. V lost 1 base and J lost 9, with 19 bases in between. This CDR3 contains 17 residues. Germline CDR1 and CDR2: ENHRY and SYGVKD. The CDR3 loop reads CAISEWAQADLGSPLHF. The CDR3 DNA follows: TGTGCCATCAGTGAGTGGGCGCAGGCGGATTTGGGTTCACCCCTCCACTTT.

This clonotype was recorded at least ten times. The chain joins TRBV3-1 to TRBJ2-1, with 7 bases lining up with TRBD1. CDR3 length equals 14 residues. J gave up 10 bases and V 4 bases, and 10 bases lay outside the gene matches. CDR1 is LGHDT, CDR2 YNNKEL, per germline (reference sequence). The CDR3 DNA reads as TGTGCCAGCAGCCCGGTAGGGGGCAGGGGGGAGCAGTTCTTC. Translated: CASSPVGGRGEQFF.

This clonotype was recorded many times. V usage is TRBV12-3 or TRBV12-4 and J usage is TRBJ2-3; 9 nucleotides agree with TRBD1. The CDR3 loop spans 15 amino acids. V gave up 6 bases and J gave up 2 bases; unmatched junction bases: 6. The CDR3 is CASRRGTGFTDTQYF. The DNA of the CDR3 is TGTGCCAGCAGGCGCGGGACAGGGTTCACAGATACGCAGTATTTT.

The sample holds a few counts of this clonotype. The V gene is TRBV12-3 or TRBV12-4, the J gene TRBJ2-4, with TRBD1 as a possible D gene (6 bases). This CDR3 has 14 amino acids. Trimming cost V 7 bases and J 1 base, with 11 bases left between them. CDR3 sequence reads: CASNNQGAKNIQYF. DNA of the CDR3: TGTGCCAGCAACAATCAGGGGGCCAAAAACATTCAGTACTTC.

The V call is TRBV19, the J call TRBJ2-7; unclear D gene. This CDR3 region has 14 residues. V dropped 5 bases and J dropped 2 bases, with 13 bases sitting between them. Germline CDR1 LNHDA, CDR2 SQIVND (reference sequence). CDR3 residues: CASSDSGRAYEQYF. CDR3 nucleotides: TGTGCCAGTAGTGACTCAGGAAGGGCCTACGAGCAGTACTTC.

In its sample, this clonotype was seen many times. The chain uses TRBV20-1 and TRBJ2-3, with 11 bases lining up with TRBD2. The CDR3 spans 13 residues. After removal of 7 bases from V and 5 bases from J, the junction contained 5 bases not matched to a gene. Germline-derived CDR1 and CDR2 are DFQATT and SNEGSKA (reference sequence). CDR3 DNA sequence: TGCAGTGGCGCTAGCGGGGGGATAGATACGCAGTATTTT. Residues: CSGASGGIDTQYF.

There are a few counts of this clonotype. V and J are TRBV19 and TRBJ2-3; the match to TRBD2 covers 13 bases. Looked up from germline, CDR1 is LNHDA and CDR2 is SQIVND (reference sequence). This CDR3 comprises 16 residues. Unmatched junction bases numbered 6, after V lost 7 bases and J lost 2 bases. DNA of the CDR3: TGTGCCAGTACCCCGGGACTAGCGGGGACCACAGATACGCAGTATTTT. Encoded protein: CASTPGLAGTTDTQYF.

This clonotype was counted a few times. The chain couples TRBV20-1 to TRBJ2-1; D is unclear. Trimming left V 1 base short and J 0 bases short, with 4 bases between. The length of the CDR3 is 13 residues. In germline, CDR1 is DFQATT, CDR2 SNEGSKA (reference sequence). The CDR3 loop is CSARVRSYNEQFF. DNA for the CDR3: TGCAGTGCTAGAGTGCGCTCCTACAATGAGCAGTTCTTC.